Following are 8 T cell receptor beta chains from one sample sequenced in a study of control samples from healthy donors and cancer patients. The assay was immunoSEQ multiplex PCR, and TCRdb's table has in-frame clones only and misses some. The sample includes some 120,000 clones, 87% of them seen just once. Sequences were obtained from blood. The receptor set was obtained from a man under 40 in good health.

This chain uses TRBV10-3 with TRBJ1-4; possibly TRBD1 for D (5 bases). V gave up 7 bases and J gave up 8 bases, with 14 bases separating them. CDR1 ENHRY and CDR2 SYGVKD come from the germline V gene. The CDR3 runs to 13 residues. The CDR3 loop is CAITPRDGEKLFF. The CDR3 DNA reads TGTGCCATCACTCCCCGGGACGGAGAAAAACTGTTTTTT.

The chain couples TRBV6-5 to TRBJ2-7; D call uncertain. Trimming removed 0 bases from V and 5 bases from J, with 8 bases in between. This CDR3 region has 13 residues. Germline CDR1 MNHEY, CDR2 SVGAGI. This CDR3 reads CASSYSLRDEQYV. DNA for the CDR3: TGTGCCAGCAGTTACTCGTTGAGAGACGAGCAGTACGTC.

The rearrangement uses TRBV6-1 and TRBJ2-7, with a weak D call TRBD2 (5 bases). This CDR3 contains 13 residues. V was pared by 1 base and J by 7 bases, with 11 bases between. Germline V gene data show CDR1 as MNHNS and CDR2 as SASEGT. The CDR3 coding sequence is TGTGCCAGCAGTGAAGGAGGGTTTGGAGAGCAGTACTTC. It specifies CASSEGGFGEQYF.

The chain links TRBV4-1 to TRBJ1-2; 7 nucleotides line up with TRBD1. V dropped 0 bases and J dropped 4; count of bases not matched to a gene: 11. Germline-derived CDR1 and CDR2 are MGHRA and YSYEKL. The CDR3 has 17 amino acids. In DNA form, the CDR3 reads TGCGCCAGCAGCCAAGATTACAGCACAGGGGATGCCTATGGCTACACCTTC. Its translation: CASSQDYSTGDAYGYTF.

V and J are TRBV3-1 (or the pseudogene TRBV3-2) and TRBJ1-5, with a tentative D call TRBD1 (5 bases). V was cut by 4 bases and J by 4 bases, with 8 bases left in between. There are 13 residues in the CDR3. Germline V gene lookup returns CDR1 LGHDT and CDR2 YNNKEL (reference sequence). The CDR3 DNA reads TGTGCCAGCAGCCTGACAGAGAATCAGCCCCAGCATTTT. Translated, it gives CASSLTENQPQHF.

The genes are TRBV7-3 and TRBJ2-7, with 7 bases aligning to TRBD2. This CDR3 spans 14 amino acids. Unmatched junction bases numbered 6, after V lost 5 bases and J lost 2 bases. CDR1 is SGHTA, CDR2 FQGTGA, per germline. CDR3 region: CASSTVAGTYEQYF. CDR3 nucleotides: TGTGCCAGCAGCACCGTAGCGGGCACCTACGAGCAGTACTTC.

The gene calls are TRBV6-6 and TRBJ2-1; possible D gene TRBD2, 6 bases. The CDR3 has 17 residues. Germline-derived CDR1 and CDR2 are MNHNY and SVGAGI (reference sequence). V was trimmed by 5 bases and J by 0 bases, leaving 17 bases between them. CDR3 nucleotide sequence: TGTGCCAGCAGTCTGATTCGGAGGGTCAGCTCCTACAATGAGCAGTTCTTC. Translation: CASSLIRRVSSYNEQFF.

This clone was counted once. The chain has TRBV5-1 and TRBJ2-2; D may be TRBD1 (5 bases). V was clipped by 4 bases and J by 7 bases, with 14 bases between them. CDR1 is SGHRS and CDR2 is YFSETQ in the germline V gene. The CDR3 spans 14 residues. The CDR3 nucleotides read TGCGCCAGCAGCCCCAGGGCCTCCCACGGGGAGCTGTTTTTT. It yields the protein CASSPRASHGELFF.